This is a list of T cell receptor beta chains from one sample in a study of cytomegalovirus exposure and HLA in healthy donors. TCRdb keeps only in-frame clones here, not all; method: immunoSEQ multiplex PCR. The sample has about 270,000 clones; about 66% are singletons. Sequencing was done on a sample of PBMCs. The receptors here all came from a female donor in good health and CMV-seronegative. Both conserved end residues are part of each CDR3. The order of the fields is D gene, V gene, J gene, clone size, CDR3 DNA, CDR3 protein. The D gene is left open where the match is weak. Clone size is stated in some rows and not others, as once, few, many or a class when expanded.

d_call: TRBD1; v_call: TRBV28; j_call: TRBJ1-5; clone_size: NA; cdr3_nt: TGTGCCAATTCCCAGGGGGCCCATCAGCCCCAGCATTTT; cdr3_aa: CANSQGAHQPQHF
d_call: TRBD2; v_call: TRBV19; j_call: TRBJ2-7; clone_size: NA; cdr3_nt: TGTGCCAGTAGCGTCCTAGCGGACCCCTACGAGCAGTACTTC; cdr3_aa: CASSVLADPYEQYF
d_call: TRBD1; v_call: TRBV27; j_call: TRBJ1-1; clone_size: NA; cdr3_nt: TGTGCCATCATAAAGGGACCCCCCGGGACAGACGTATTGAACACTGAAGCTTTCTTT; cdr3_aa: CAIIKGPPGTDVLNTEAFF
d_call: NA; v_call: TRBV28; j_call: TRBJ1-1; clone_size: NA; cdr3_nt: TGTGCCACGTCGGAGGGCGTAGGAAAGACTGAAGCTTTCTTT; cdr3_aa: CATSEGVGKTEAFF
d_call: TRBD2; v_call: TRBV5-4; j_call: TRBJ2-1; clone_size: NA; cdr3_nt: TGTGCCACGAGCTTCGGGGGGGCTCGCTACAATGAGCAGTTCTTC; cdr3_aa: CATSFGGARYNEQFF
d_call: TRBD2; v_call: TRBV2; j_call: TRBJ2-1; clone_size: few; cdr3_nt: TGTGCCAGCAGTAGACTAGCGGGCGTATCCAATGAGCAGTTCTTC; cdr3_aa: CASSRLAGVSNEQFF
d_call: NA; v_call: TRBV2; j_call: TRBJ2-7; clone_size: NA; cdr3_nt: TGTATATCAGGGGCCGGGACCACCAGCGAGCAGTACTTC; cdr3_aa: CISGAGTTSEQYF
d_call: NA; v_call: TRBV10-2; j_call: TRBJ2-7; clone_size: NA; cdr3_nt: TGCGCCAGCAGTGAGCAGGGCGGGGTCTACGAGCAGTACTTC; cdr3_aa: CASSEQGGVYEQYF
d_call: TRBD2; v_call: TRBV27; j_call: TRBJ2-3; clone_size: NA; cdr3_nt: TGTGCCAGCAGTTTAGCGGGAGGCACAGATACGCAGTATTTT; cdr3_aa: CASSLAGGTDTQYF
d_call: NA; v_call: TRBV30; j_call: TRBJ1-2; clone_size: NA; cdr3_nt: TGTGCCTGGGAGGGCGTCCCTGAAGATTTTAACTATGGCTACACCTTC; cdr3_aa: CAWEGVPEDFNYGYTF
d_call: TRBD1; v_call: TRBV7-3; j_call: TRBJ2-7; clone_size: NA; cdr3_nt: TGTGCCAGCAGCCTAACCGGGACAGGCTCCTACGAGCAGTACTTC; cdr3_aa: CASSLTGTGSYEQYF
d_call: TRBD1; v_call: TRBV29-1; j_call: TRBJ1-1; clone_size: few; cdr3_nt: TGCAGCGGTCGGACAGGGATCGGCACTGAAGCTTTCTTT; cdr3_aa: CSGRTGIGTEAFF
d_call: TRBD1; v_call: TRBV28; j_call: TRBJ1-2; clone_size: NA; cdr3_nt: TGTGCCAGCAGTTTAACAGGGGGCGTAATTAGAGCTAACTATGGCTACACCTTC; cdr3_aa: CASSLTGGVIRANYGYTF
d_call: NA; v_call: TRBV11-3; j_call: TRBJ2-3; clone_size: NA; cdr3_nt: TGTGCCAGCAGCTTAGGATGGACTCTCCGAGGAGTAACAGATACGCAGTATTTT; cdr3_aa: CASSLGWTLRGVTDTQYF
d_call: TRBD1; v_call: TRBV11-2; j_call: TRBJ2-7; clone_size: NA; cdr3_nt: TGTGCCAGCAGCTCCGTGAACAGGGGTGGATACGAGCAGTACTTC; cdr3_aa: CASSSVNRGGYEQYF
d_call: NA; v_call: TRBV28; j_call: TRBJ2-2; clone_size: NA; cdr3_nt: TGTGCCAGCAGCTTTTCTCAGATAAACACCGGGGAGCTGTTTTTT; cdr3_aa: CASSFSQINTGELFF
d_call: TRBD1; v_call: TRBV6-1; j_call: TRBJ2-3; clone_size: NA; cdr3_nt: TGTGCCAGCAGTGTGGACAGGTTGTCGGCAGTTACAGATACGCAGTATTTT; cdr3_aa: CASSVDRLSAVTDTQYF
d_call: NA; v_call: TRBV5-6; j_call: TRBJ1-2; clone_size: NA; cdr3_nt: TGTGCCAGCAGCTTGGAACAGAACCTCTATGGCTACACCTTC; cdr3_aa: CASSLEQNLYGYTF
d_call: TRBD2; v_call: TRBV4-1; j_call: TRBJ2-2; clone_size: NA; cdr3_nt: TGCGCCAGCGAACCCCTGGCGGGAGGGGCCGGGGAGCTGTTTTTT; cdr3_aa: CASEPLAGGAGELFF
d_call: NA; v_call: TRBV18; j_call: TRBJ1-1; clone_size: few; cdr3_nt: TGTGCCAGCTCACCGCTCCCCAGGGAGGCTGAAGCTTTCTTT; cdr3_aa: CASSPLPREAEAFF
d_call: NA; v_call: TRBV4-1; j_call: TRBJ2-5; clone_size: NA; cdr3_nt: TGCGCCAGCAGCCATGCCCGGGAGCAGTACTTC; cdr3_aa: CASSHAREQYF
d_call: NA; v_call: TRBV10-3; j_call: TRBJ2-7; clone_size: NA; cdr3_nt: TGTGCCATCGGTACCTACGAGCAGTACTTC; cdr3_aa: CAIGTYEQYF
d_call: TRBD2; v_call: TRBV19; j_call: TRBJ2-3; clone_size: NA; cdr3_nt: TGTGCCAGCTCAGAGGGGACTAGCGGGAGGGAAACAGATACGCAGTATTTT; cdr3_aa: CASSEGTSGRETDTQYF
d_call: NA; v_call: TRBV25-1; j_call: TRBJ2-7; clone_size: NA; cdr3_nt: TGTGCCAGCAGTGAATCGGGCAGGGGCTACGAGCAGTACTTC; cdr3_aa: CASSESGRGYEQYF
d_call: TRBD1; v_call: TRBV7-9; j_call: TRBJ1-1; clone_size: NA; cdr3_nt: TGTTCCAGCAGCTTAACGACAGGGCATACTGAAGCTTTCTTT; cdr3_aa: CSSSLTTGHTEAFF
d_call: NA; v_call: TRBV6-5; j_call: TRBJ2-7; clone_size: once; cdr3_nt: TGTGCCAGCAGTTCACGGCTACTCCCGGGAACCTACGAGCAGTACTTC; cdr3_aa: CASSSRLLPGTYEQYF
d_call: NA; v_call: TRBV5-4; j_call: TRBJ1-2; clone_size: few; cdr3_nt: TGTGCCAGCAGCTTGGGAGGTAACGACTATGGCTACACCTTC; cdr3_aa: CASSLGGNDYGYTF
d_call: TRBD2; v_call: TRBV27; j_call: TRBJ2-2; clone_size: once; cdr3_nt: TGTGCCAGCAGCCGTCTACTAGCGGGAGGGATCGGCGGGGAGCTGTTTTTT; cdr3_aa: CASSRLLAGGIGGELFF
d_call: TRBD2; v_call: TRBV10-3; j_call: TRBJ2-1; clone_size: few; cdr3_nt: TGTGCCACCCTGGCGGGAGAGTCCTACAATGAGCAGTTCTTC; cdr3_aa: CATLAGESYNEQFF
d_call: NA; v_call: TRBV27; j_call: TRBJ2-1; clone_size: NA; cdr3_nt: TGTGCCAGCAGTACCCCCCTCACTAGTTCCATCGGCTCCTACAATGAGCAGTTCTTC; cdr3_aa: CASSTPLTSSIGSYNEQFF
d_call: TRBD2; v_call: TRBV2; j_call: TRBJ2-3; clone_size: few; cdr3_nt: TGTGCCAGCAGTGAACTTGTGGCGGGAGGCTCCACAGATACGCAGTATTTT; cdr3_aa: CASSELVAGGSTDTQYF
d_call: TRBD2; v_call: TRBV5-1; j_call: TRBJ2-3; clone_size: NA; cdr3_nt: TGCGCCAGCAGCGCAGAATCTACGGGACTAGCGGGAGCAGGCACAGATACGCAGTATTTT; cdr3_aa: CASSAESTGLAGAGTDTQYF
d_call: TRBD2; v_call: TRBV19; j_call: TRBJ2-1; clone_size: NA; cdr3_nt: TGTGCCAGTAGTTTAAGCGGGAGGGCGGCGGTTAAGGCTGAGCAGTTCTTC; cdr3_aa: CASSLSGRAAVKAEQFF
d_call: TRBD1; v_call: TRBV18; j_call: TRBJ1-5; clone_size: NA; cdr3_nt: TGTGCCAGCTCGCTGGCGGGACAGGGTAATCAGCCCCAGCATTTT; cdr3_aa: CASSLAGQGNQPQHF
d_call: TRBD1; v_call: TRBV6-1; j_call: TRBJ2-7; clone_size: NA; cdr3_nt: TGTGCCAGCAGTGGGGACAGGCTATACGAGCAGTACTTC; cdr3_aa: CASSGDRLYEQYF
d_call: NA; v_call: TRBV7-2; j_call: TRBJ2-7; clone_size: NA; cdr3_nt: TGTGCCAGCAGCTCCTTCCGCGGGTTCTACGAGCAGTACTTC; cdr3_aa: CASSSFRGFYEQYF
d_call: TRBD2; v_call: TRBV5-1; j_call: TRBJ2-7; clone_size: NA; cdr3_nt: TGCGCCAGCAAACCCGGGACTAGCGGCTACGAGCAGTACTTC; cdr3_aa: CASKPGTSGYEQYF